This TCR beta chain is drawn from a study of long-term antiretroviral therapy in people with HIV. The CDR3 totals 13 residues. Germline CDR1 and CDR2: PRHDT and FYEKMQ (reference sequence). Trimming stripped 5 bases from V and 2 bases from J, with 6 bases between. Overall study results and limits: Narrower CDR3 length ranges marked HIV repertoires relative to controls.

This was the immunoSEQ v3.0 assay at survey level. The method was immunoSEQ multiplex PCR; TCRdb's version includes in-frame clones alone and lacks a portion of them. The sample yields tens of thousands of clones, roughly 87% seen once. On this clone itself: Its specificity is not known.

The source was unsorted PBMCs, collected 2 years after starting antiretroviral therapy. The clonotype comes from a man in his fifties or sixties with HIV. The chain employs TRBV13 and TRBJ2-2; D is unclear. The CDR3, as DNA: TGTGCCAGCAGCCCGGAAAACACCGGGGAGCTGTTTTTT. Amino acids: CASSPENTGELFF.